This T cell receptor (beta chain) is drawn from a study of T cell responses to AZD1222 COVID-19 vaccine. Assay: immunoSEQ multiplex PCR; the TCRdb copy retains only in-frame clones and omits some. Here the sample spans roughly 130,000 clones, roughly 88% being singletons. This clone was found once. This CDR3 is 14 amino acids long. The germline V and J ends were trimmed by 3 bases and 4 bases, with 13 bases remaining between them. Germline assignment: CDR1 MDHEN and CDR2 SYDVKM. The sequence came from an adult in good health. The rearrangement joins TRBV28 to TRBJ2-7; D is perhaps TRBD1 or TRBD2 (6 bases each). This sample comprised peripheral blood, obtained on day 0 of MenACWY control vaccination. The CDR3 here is CASSFRQGRYEQYF. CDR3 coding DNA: TGTGCCAGCAGTTTTAGGCAGGGGAGGTACGAGCAGTACTTC.